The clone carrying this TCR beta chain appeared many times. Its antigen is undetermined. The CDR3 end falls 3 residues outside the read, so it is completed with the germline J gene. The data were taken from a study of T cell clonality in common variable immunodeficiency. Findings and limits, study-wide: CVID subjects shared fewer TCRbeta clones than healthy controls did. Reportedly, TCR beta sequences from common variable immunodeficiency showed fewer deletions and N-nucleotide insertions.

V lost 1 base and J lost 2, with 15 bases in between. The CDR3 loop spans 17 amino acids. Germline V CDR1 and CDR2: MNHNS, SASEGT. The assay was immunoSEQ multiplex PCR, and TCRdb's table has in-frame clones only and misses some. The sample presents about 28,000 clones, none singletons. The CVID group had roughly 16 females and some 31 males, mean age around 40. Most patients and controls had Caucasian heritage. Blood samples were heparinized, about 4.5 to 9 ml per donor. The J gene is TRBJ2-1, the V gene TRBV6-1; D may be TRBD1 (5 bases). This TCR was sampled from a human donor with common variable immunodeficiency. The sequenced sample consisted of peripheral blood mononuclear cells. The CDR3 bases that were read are TGTGCCAGCAGTGAAGAATTGCGGCAGGGCACCTACAATGAG. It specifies CASSEELRQGTYNE. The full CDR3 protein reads CASSEELRQGTYNEQFF.